This TCR beta chain was profiled in a study of T-cell reconstitution after alpha-beta-depleted transplantation in children. Study-level findings and limits: After one year, T-cell counts and TCRbeta diversity mostly came from new T cells. It was reported that alpha-beta T cells came from several hundred expanded graft clones (about two months after transplant). Day-60 TCRbeta diversity that was high in some patients was derived from surviving recipient T cells and thymic progenitors.

V shed 5 bases, J shed 7 bases, and the junction held 13 bases outside the gene matches. This CDR3 is 16 amino acids long. Germline values: CDR1 PRHDT, CDR2 FYEKMQ (reference sequence). About this clonotype: Its antigen is not identified.

It was with unique molecular identifiers that the TCRbeta library was prepared. TCRdb itself ran the PCR reads through MiXCR, one entry per CDR3 protein. The sample includes roughly 490,000 distinct CDR3 sequences, approximately 10% seen only once; the top ten take around 15%. The sequence was obtained from a female patient between 2 and 15 years old who had a stem cell transplant for aplastic anemia, so the T cells may come from the graft donor. The sample here was PBMCs, mostly from graft donor cells, taken 180 days after TCRalphabeta/CD19-depleted stem cell transplant. V gene TRBV13 combines with J gene TRBJ2-2; 7 bases fit TRBD2. Here the CDR3 reads CASSPTSEHPGGELFF. DNA for the CDR3: TGTGCCAGCAGCCCAACTAGCGAGCACCCAGGCGGGGAGCTGTTTTTT.